These 24 T cell receptor beta chains share one sample of origin, sequenced in a study of Ad26.COV2.S vaccination and SARS-CoV-2 variants. Regarding treatment: 15 to 20 received Ad26.COV2.S at low or high dose, single or two shots; about 5 received placebo; per-sample allocation not given. It was on day 63 after the first vaccine or placebo injection that samples were taken. Measured with immunoSEQ multiplex PCR; TCRdb has only the in-frame clones, and not every one. The table has a few hundred thousand clones, approximately 90% seen once. The sequencing here drew on peripheral blood, taken in a trial of Ad26.COV2.S vaccine versus placebo. Receptors were obtained from a person aged 18-60 years who received the Ad26.COV2.S COVID-19 vaccine or a placebo.

V is TRBV30 and J is TRBJ2-7, with no clear D. The ends were cut back, 3 bases at V and 4 bases at J, with 16 bases in the middle. Germline CDR1 is GTSNPN and CDR2 is SVGIG (reference sequence). This CDR3 comprises 14 residues. The CDR3 sequence: CAWSTGWGGYEQYF. The CDR3 nucleotides are TGTGCCTGGAGCACGGGCTGGGGTGGGTACGAGCAGTACTTC.

The gene calls are TRBV4-1 and TRBJ2-1; 8 nucleotides agree with TRBD2. The ends lost 3 bases at V and 1 base at J; junction bases unmatched: 5. The CDR3 sequence is 16 residues long. The germline gives CDR1 MGHRA, CDR2 YSYEKL. The CDR3 spells CASSQLAGESYNEQFF. CDR3 nucleotides: TGCGCCAGCAGCCAGCTAGCGGGCGAGTCCTACAATGAGCAGTTCTTC.

The chain carries TRBV2 and TRBJ2-7; D may be TRBD2 (5 bases). This CDR3 is built from 11 residues. V was shortened by 7 bases and J by 5 bases, with 9 bases between the two germline ends. CDR1 is SNHLY, CDR2 FYNNEI, per germline. Written as DNA, the CDR3 is TGTGCCAGCATCCTAGCACACGAGCAGTACTTC. It specifies CASILAHEQYF.

The V and J genes are TRBV11-2 and TRBJ1-2; no clear D gene. Germline CDR1 SGHAT, CDR2 FQNNGV. This CDR3 spans 12 amino acids. Between the trimmed V and J ends, which lost 4 bases and 5 bases, there was a span of 8 bases. The CDR3 here is CASSSQLYGYTF. Written as DNA, the CDR3 is TGTGCCAGCAGCTCCCAGCTTTATGGCTACACCTTC.

This clone was seen ten or more times. V and J are TRBV15 and TRBJ2-1; D uncertain. The ends were cut back, 7 bases at V and 5 bases at J, with 12 bases in the middle. This CDR3 is 13 amino acids long. Germline V CDR1 and CDR2: LNHNV, YYDKDF (reference sequence). The CDR3 DNA reads TGTGCCACCAAAGGATTAGTTCACAATGAGCAGTTCTTC. Protein: CATKGLVHNEQFF.

The chain joins TRBV5-1 to TRBJ2-2, with 9 nucleotides matching TRBD1. The ends lost 4 bases at V and 0 bases at J; junction bases unmatched: 13. CDR1 and CDR2 from the germline V gene are SGHRS and YFSETQ. CDR3 size: 19 residues. The CDR3 DNA reads as TGCGCCAGCAGCAGAAGGACAGGGGCCATTTTTGCGAACACCGGGGAGCTGTTTTTT. Amino acids: CASSRRTGAIFANTGELFF.

The gene calls are TRBV6-5 and TRBJ1-2, with a weak D call TRBD1 (5 bases). From germline, CDR1 is MNHEY and CDR2 SVGAGI. The CDR3 runs to 14 residues. Between the trimmed V and J ends, which lost 6 bases and 10 bases, there was a span of 21 bases. The CDR3 nucleotides are TGTGCCAGCAGCCGCGCTTTCGCTTCGGGGGACTACACCTTC. Translating it yields CASSRAFASGDYTF.

The chain recombines TRBV27 with TRBJ2-7; D possibly matches TRBD1 or TRBD2 (5 bases each). This CDR3 has 14 amino acids. The V gene's germline CDR1 is MNHEY and CDR2 SMNVEV (reference sequence). The V end was cut by 3 bases, the J end by 8 bases, with 17 bases between. Written as DNA, the CDR3 is TGTGCCAGCAGTTTTAAGGGACCCACCGCTCAGCAGTACTTC. Residues: CASSFKGPTAQQYF.

V usage is TRBV10-1 and J usage is TRBJ2-3; D uncertain. V lost 1 base, J lost 4 bases, and 3 bases lay in between. CDR1 and CDR2 (germline): WNHNN, SYGVQD (reference sequence). The CDR3 totals 12 residues. CDR3 protein: CASSEYPDTQYF. The CDR3 nucleotides are TGCGCCAGCAGTGAGTACCCAGATACGCAGTATTTT.

V usage is TRBV4-3 and J usage is TRBJ2-2; TRBD2 aligns across 8 bases. With V trimmed by 0 bases and J by 1 base, 10 bases remained unmatched. The CDR3 runs to 19 residues. Germline loops: CDR1 LGHNA, CDR2 YSLEER. CDR3 in amino acids: CASSQDPPGGVGNTGELFF. CDR3 coding DNA: TGCGCCAGCAGCCAAGACCCCCCCGGGGGGGTGGGGAACACCGGGGAGCTGTTTTTT.

The V gene is TRBV6-6, the J gene TRBJ2-7; D is tentatively TRBD1 or TRBD2 (6 bases each). Trimming cost V 2 bases and J 2 bases, with 10 bases left between them. Per the germline V gene, CDR1 is MNHNY and CDR2 is SVGAGI (reference sequence). The CDR3 loop spans 14 amino acids. DNA for the CDR3: TGTGCCAGCAGTTACATGGGGGGCCCCTACGAGCAGTACTTC. This translates into CASSYMGGPYEQYF.

This chain uses TRBV12-3 or TRBV12-4 with TRBJ1-2; D possibly corresponds to TRBD1 (5 bases). This CDR3 contains 12 residues. Deletions cut 3 bases from V and 8 bases from J, with 10 bases between. CDR3 coding DNA: TGTGCCAGCAGTTTCTCGGGGCTAGGCTACACCTTC. Amino acids: CASSFSGLGYTF.

The J gene is TRBJ2-7, the V gene TRBV5-1; 9 nucleotides line up with TRBD1. CDR1 is SGHRS, CDR2 YFSETQ, per germline. This CDR3 is 14 amino acids long. The trim removed 4 bases at V and 6 bases at J, leaving 8 bases unmatched. CDR3 sequence reads: CASSLGQGEGEQYF. The DNA for the CDR3 is TGCGCCAGCAGCCTGGGACAGGGTGAAGGCGAGCAGTACTTC.

The gene calls are TRBV7-9 and TRBJ2-3, with 13 nucleotides matching TRBD2. The trim removed 5 bases at V and 2 bases at J, leaving 4 bases unmatched. The length of the CDR3 is 16 residues. Germline values: CDR1 SEHNR, CDR2 FQNEAQ (reference sequence). The CDR3 region is CASSPTSGRITDTQYF. The CDR3 nucleotides read TGTGCCAGCAGCCCGACTAGCGGGAGGATCACAGATACGCAGTATTTT.

The V and J genes are TRBV20-1 and TRBJ2-3; weak D call: TRBD2 (6 bases). The CDR3 covers 10 residues. Germline CDR1 DFQATT, CDR2 SNEGSKA (reference sequence). The V and J ends lost 6 bases and 10 bases respectively, with 11 bases between them. CDR3 protein: CSAVRDSQYF. The CDR3 nucleotides are TGCAGTGCCGTCCGGGACTCGCAGTATTTT.

The V gene is TRBV12-3 or TRBV12-4, the J gene TRBJ2-4, with 9 bases matching TRBD1. CDR3 length equals 13 residues. The V segment lost 6 bases and the J segment 8 bases; nucleotides outside the gene matches: 5. CDR3 in amino acids: CASRETGGHIQYF. In DNA, the CDR3 is TGTGCCAGCAGAGAGACAGGGGGTCACATTCAGTACTTC.

The genes are TRBV6-5 and TRBJ2-5; D may be TRBD1 or TRBD2 (6 bases each). The CDR3 contains 14 residues. Trimming pared 7 bases from V and 4 bases from J, leaving 16 bases between. Germline lookup yields CDR1 MNHEY and CDR2 SVGAGI. CDR3 sequence reads: CASIEGGLPETQYF. The CDR3 DNA reads TGTGCCAGCATAGAAGGGGGGTTACCAGAGACCCAGTACTTC.

This chain's CDR3 is CASSQRQNEKLFF. Written as DNA, the CDR3 is TGTGCCAGCAGTCAAAGACAAAATGAAAAACTGTTTTTT. V gene TRBV6-2 or TRBV6-3 combines with J gene TRBJ1-4; D is uncertain. CDR1 is MNHEY, CDR2 SVGEGT, per germline. The CDR3 totals 13 residues. The V end lost 5 bases, the J end lost 5 bases, and 9 bases lay between the germline ends.

The V call is TRBV18, the J call TRBJ1-1; TRBD1 matches at 9 bases. The length of the CDR3 is 15 residues. Germline loops: CDR1 KGHSH, CDR2 LQKENI. After removal of 5 bases from V and 2 bases from J, the junction contained 6 bases not matched to a gene. The CDR3 is CASSDRDRANTEAFF. CDR3 DNA sequence: TGTGCCAGCTCAGACCGGGACAGGGCAAACACTGAAGCTTTCTTT.

This chain connects TRBV28 to TRBJ1-2, with 8 bases identical to TRBD1. Germline V CDR1 and CDR2: MDHEN, SYDVKM. V was pared by 7 bases and J by 2 bases, with 3 bases of the junction left unmatched. The CDR3 loop spans 13 amino acids. The CDR3 DNA is TGTGCCAGCACCTGGGACAGGAACTATGGCTACACCTTC. Translation: CASTWDRNYGYTF.

This chain uses TRBV5-8 with TRBJ1-4; D remains unclear. CDR1 is SGHTS and CDR2 is YDEGEE in the germline V gene. The CDR3 has 13 residues. V was trimmed by 8 bases and J by 1 base, leaving 9 bases between them. Here the CDR3 reads CASDRLTNEKLFF. The CDR3 nucleotides are TGTGCCAGTGATCGGCTAACTAATGAAAAACTGTTTTTT.

A note on this clone: The sample carries other DNA sequences with the same CDR3. The CDR3 loop reads CAISGGDQPQHF. CDR3 nucleotides: TGTGCCATCAGTGGGGGGGATCAGCCCCAGCATTTT. This chain connects TRBV10-3 to TRBJ1-5; perhaps TRBD1 as D (5 bases). The ends were cut back, 4 bases at V and 5 bases at J, with 6 bases in the middle. The CDR3 runs to 12 residues. Looked up from germline, CDR1 is ENHRY and CDR2 is SYGVKD.

The count of this clone is one. The genes are TRBV28 and TRBJ1-3, with D tentatively TRBD1 (5 bases). The CDR3 has 16 residues. Germline V CDR1 and CDR2: MDHEN, SYDVKM. V was trimmed by 6 bases and J by 3 bases, leaving 18 bases between them. The CDR3 nucleotides are TGTGCCAGCAGCCTCGGACGGGGGGTTGTTGGAAACACCATATATTTT. This encodes CASSLGRGVVGNTIYF.

The J gene is TRBJ1-3, the V gene TRBV27, with D tentatively TRBD1 (5 bases). The CDR3 consists of 13 residues. Germline V gene data show CDR1 as MNHEY and CDR2 as SMNVEV (reference sequence). Trimming took off 3 bases at V and 3 bases at J, with 6 bases between the two ends. This chain's CDR3 is CASSLGVGNTIYF. The CDR3 DNA reads as TGTGCCAGCAGTTTGGGGGTTGGAAACACCATATATTTT.